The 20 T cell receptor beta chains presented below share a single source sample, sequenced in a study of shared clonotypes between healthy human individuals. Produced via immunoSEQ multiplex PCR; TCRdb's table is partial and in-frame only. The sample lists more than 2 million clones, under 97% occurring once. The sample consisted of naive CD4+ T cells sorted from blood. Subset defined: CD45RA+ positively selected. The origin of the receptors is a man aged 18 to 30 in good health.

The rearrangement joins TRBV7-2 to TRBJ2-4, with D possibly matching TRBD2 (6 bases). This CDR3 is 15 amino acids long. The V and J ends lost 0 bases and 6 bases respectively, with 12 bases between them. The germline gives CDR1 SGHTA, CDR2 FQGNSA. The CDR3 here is CASSLARGGSNIQYF. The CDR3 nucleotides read TGTGCCAGCAGCTTAGCACGGGGAGGATCAAACATTCAGTACTTC.

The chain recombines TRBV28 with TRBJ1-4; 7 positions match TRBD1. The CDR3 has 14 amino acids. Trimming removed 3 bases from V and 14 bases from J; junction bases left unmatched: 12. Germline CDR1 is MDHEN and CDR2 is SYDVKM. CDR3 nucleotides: TGTGCCAGCAGTTTCCGCACAGGGGAGGAGTTGCTGTTTTTT. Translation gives CASSFRTGEELLFF. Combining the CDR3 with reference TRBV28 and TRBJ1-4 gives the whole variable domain DVKVTQSSRYLVKRTGEKVFLECVQDMDHENMFWYRQDPGLGLRLIYFSYDVKMKEKGDIPEGYSVSREKKERFSLILESASTNQTSMYLCASSFRTGEELLFFGSGTQLSVL.

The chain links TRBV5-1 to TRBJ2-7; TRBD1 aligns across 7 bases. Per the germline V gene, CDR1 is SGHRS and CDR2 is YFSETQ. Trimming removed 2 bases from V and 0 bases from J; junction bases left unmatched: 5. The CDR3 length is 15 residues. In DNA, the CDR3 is TGCGCCAGCAGCTTCCGGGACAGCAACTCCTACGAGCAGTACTTC. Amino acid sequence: CASSFRDSNSYEQYF.

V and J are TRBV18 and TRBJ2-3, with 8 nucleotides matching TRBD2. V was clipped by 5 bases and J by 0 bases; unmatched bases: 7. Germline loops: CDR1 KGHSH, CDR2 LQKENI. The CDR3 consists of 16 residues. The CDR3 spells CASSLLAVSSTDTQYF. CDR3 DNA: TGTGCCAGCTCATTACTAGCGGTTTCTAGCACAGATACGCAGTATTTT.

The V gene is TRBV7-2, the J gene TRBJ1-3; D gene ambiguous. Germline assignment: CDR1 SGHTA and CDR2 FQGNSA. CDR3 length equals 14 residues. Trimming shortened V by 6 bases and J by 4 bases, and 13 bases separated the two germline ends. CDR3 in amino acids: CASSLTATGNTIYF. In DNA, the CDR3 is TGTGCCAGCAGTCTCACAGCCACCGGAAACACCATATATTTT.

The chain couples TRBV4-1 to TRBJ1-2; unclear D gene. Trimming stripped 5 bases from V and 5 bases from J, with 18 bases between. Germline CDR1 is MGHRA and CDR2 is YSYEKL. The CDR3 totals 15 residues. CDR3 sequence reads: CASSTPLGEVYGYTF. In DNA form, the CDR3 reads TGCGCCAGCAGCACCCCACTCGGGGAAGTTTATGGCTACACCTTC.

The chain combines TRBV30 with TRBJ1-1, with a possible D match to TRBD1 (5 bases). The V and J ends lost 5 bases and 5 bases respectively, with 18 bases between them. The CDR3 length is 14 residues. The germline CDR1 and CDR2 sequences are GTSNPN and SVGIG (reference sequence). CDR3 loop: CAWAWIGGTTEAFF. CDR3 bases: TGTGCCTGGGCCTGGATTGGGGGTACTACTGAAGCTTTCTTT.

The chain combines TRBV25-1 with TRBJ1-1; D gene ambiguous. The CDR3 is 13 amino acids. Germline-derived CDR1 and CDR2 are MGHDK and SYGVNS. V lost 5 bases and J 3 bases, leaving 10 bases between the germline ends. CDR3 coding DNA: TGTGCCAGCAGTCCCCTTAGGCACACTGAAGCTTTCTTT. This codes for CASSPLRHTEAFF.

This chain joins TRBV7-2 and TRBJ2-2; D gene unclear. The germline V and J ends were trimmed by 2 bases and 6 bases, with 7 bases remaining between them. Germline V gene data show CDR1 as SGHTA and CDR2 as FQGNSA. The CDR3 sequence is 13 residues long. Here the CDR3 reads CASSLNGAGELFF. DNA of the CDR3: TGTGCCAGCAGCTTAAATGGGGCCGGGGAGCTGTTTTTT.

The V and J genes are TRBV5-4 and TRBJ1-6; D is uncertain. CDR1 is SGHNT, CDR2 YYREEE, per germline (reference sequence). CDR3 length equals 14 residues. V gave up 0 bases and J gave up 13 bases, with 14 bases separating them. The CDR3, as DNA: TGTGCCAGCAGCTTGGATGGCCTTATTCACCCCCTCCACTTT. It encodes CASSLDGLIHPLHF.

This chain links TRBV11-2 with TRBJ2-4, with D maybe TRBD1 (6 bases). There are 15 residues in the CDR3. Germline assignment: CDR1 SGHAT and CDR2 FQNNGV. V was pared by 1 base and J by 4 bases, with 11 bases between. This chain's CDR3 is CASSLGGTLKNIQYF. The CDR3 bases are TGTGCCAGCAGCTTAGGAGGGACACTGAAAAACATTCAGTACTTC.

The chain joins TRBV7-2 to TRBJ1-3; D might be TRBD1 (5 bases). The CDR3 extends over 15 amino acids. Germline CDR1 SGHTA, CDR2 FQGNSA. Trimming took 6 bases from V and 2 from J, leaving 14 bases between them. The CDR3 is CASRSSGATGNTIYF. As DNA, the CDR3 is TGTGCCAGCAGAAGCAGCGGGGCAACTGGAAACACCATATATTTT.

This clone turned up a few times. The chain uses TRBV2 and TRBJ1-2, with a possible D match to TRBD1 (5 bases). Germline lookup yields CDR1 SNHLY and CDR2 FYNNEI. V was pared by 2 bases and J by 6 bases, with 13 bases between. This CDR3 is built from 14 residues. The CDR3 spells CASSENRLTDGYTF. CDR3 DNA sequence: TGTGCCAGCAGTGAAAACAGGTTAACGGATGGCTACACCTTC.

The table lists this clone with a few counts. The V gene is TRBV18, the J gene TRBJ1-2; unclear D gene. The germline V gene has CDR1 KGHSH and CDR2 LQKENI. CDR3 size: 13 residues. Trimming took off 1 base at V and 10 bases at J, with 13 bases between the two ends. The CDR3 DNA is TGTGCCAGCTCACCACGTGCCCAGGATCCCTACACCTTC. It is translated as CASSPRAQDPYTF.

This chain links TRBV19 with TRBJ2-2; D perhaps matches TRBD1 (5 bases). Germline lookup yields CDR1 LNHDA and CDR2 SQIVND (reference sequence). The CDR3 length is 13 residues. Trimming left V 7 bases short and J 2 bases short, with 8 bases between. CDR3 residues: CASNRLNTGELFF. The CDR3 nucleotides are TGTGCCAGTAACAGGCTAAACACCGGGGAGCTGTTTTTT. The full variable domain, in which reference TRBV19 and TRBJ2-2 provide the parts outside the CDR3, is DGGITQSPKYLFRKEGQNVTLSCEQNLNHDAMYWYRQDPGQGLRLIYYSQIVNDFQKGDIAEGYSVSREKKESFPLTVTSAQKNPTAFYLCASNRLNTGELFFGEGSRLTVL.

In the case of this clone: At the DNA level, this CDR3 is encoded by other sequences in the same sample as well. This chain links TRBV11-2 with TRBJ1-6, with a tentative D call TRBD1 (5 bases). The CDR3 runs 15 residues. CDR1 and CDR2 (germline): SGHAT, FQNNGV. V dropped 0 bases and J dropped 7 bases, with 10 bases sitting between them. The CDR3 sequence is CASSLEGVGNSPLHF. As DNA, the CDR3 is TGTGCCAGCAGCTTAGAAGGGGTAGGGAATTCACCCCTCCACTTT. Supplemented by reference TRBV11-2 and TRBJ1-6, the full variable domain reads EAGVAQSPRYKIIEKRQSVAFWCNPISGHATLYWYQQILGQGPKLLIQFQNNGVVDDSQLPKDRFSAERLKGVDSTLKIQPAKLEDSAVYLCASSLEGVGNSPLHFGNGTRLTVT.

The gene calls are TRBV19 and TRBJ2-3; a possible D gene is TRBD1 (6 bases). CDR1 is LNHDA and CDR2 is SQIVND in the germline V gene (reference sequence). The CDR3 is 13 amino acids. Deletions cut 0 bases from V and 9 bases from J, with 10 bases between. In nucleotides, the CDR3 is TGTGCCAGTAGTATAGACCTGCAGGGGACGCAGTATTTT. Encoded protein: CASSIDLQGTQYF.

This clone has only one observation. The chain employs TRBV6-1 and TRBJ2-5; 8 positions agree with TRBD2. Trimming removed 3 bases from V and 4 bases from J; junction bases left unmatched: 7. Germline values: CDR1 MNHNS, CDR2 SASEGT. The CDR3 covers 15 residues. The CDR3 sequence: CASSDQRGRTETQYF. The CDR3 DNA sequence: TGTGCCAGCAGTGACCAGCGCGGGAGGACAGAGACCCAGTACTTC.

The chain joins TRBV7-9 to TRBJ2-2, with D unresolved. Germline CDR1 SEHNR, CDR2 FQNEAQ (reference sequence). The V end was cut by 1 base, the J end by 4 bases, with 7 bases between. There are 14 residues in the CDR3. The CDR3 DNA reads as TGTGCCAGCAGCTTAGTCCGAGCCACCGGGGAGCTGTTTTTT. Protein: CASSLVRATGELFF.

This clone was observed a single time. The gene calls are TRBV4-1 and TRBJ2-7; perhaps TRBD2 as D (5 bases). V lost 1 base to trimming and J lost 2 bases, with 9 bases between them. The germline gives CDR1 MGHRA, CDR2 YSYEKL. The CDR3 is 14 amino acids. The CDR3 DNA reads TGCGCCAGCAGCCAAGTTACGGGGACCTACGAGCAGTACTTC. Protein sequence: CASSQVTGTYEQYF.